This T cell receptor beta chain emerged from a study of T cell repertoires in cytomegalovirus infection. The wider study: Indicated by public TCR beta signatures were CMV infection and matching HLA type. Findings of the study overall: What dominated the ex vivo response were HLA-C-restricted CMV-specific TCR beta clonotypes. CMV carriers having the relevant HLA were flagged by cumulative public TCR beta family frequency.

This clonotype was observed many times. The antigen is not known. CDR3 length: 15 residues. CDR1 is SGHTA and CDR2 is FQGNSA in the germline V gene. The V and J ends lost 5 bases and 6 bases respectively, with 20 bases between them. TCRdb analysed the reads with MiXCR anew, one entry per CDR3 protein. The sample holds 200,000 to 300,000 distinct CDR3 sequences, 5% to 8.5% seen once. The chain recombines TRBV7-2 with TRBJ2-7; possibly TRBD2 for D (7 bases). The sequence derives from a human donor in good health (CMV status not recorded). Some clones in this sample may be carry-over from other donors' samples. The sequencing input was PBMCs. CDR3 in amino acids: CASSPAGTGGLEQYF. DNA for the CDR3: TGTGCCAGCAGCCCGGCCGGGACCGGGGGGCTCGAGCAGTACTTC.